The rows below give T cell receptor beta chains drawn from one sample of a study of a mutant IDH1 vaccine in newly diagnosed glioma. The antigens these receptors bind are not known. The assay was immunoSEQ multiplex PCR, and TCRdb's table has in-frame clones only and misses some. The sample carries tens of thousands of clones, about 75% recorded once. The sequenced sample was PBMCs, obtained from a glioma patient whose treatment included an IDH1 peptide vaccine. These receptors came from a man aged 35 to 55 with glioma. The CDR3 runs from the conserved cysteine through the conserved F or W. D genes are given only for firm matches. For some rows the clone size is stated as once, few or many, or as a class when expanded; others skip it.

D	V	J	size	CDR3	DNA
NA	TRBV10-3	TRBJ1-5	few	CAISRGNQPQHF	TGTGCCATCAGCAGGGGCAATCAGCCCCAGCATTTT
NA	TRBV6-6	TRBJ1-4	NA	CASRMRGEEKLFF	TGTGCCAGCAGAATGCGGGGGGAGGAAAAACTGTTTTTT
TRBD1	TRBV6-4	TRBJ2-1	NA	CASSNEEGQVPNEQFF	TGTGCCAGCAGCAATGAAGAGGGACAGGTCCCCAATGAGCAGTTCTTC
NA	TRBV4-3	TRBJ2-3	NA	CASSQDFGRTLDTQYF	TGCGCCAGCAGCCAAGATTTTGGGCGAACTTTAGATACGCAGTATTTT
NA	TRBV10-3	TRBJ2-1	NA	CAISESGRGPGFF	TGTGCCATCAGTGAGTCGGGCAGGGGACCAGGGTTCTTC
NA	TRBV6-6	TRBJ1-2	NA	CASSPGAAYGYTF	TGTGCCAGCAGTCCGGGGGCTGCCTATGGCTACACCTTC
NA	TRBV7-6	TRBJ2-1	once	CASSLSPLFSEQFF	TGTGCCAGCAGCTTATCTCCATTGTTCAGTGAGCAGTTCTTC
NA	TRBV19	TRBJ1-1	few	CASSAYRETEAFF	TGTGCCAGTAGTGCCTACAGGGAAACTGAAGCTTTCTTT
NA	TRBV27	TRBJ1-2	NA	CASSFGGGFYGYTF	TGTGCCAGCAGTTTTGGTGGGGGTTTCTATGGCTACACCTTC
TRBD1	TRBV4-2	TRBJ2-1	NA	CASSQPGTGRIDEQFF	TGTGCCAGCAGCCAGCCGGGGACAGGGAGGATCGATGAGCAGTTCTTC
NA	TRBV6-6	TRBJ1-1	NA	CASRNSGGNTEAFF	TGTGCCAGCCGAAACTCGGGCGGGAACACTGAAGCTTTCTTT
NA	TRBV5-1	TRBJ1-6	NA	CASSLVLSNHSPLHF	TGCGCCAGCAGCTTGGTTCTCAGTAACCATTCACCCCTCCACTTT
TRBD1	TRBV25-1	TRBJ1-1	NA	CATRDRGGEAFF	TGTGCCACCAGAGACAGGGGAGGAGAAGCTTTCTTT
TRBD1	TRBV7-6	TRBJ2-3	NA	CASSSTTGGTDTQYF	TGTGCCAGCAGCTCGACTACAGGGGGCACAGATACGCAGTATTTT
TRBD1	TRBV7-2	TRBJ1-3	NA	CASSTWTGDGNTIYF	TGTGCCAGCAGCACCTGGACAGGGGACGGAAACACCATATATTTT
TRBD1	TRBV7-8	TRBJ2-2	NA	CASRNRGGTGELFF	TGTGCCAGCAGAAACAGGGGTGGTACCGGGGAGCTGTTTTTT
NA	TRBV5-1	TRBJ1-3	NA	CASSLGSGNTIYF	TGCGCCAGCAGCTTGGGTTCTGGAAACACCATATATTTT
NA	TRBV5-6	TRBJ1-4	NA	CASSWQSVANEKLFF	TGTGCCAGCAGCTGGCAAAGTGTAGCTAATGAAAAACTGTTTTTT
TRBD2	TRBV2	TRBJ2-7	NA	CASRTSGRTEEQYF	TGTGCCAGCAGAACTAGCGGGAGGACGGAAGAGCAGTACTTC
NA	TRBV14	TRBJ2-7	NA	CASSRDFSGEQYF	TGTGCCAGCAGCCGAGATTTTAGCGGAGAGCAGTACTTC
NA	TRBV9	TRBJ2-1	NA	CASSDRPDYNEQFF	TGTGCCAGCAGCGATCGACCCGACTACAATGAGCAGTTCTTC
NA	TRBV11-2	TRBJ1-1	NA	CASTPPRNTEAFF	TGTGCCAGCACCCCGCCGAGGAACACTGAAGCTTTCTTT
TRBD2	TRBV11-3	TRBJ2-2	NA	CASSLSGRGRYTGELFF	TGTGCCAGCAGCCTTAGCGGACGCGGGAGGTATACCGGGGAGCTGTTTTTT
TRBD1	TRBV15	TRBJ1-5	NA	CATSSTGGNQPQHF	TGTGCCACCAGTTCTACAGGGGGTAATCAGCCCCAGCATTTT
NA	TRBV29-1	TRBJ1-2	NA	CSVPVPTGNYGYTF	TGCAGCGTCCCGGTTCCGACGGGTAACTATGGCTACACCTTC
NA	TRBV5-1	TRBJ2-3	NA	CASRDNPTDTQYF	TGCGCCAGCAGGGACAATCCGACAGATACGCAGTATTTT
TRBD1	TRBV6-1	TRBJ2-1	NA	CASSETGTGGNEQFF	TGTGCCAGCAGTGAAACCGGGACAGGGGGCAATGAGCAGTTCTTC
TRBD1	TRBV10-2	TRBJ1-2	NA	CASGDGGQGGKGYTF	TGCGCCAGCGGGGATGGGGGACAGGGGGGAAAGGGCTACACCTTC
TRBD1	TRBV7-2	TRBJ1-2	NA	CASSLAGDRAQGYTF	TGTGCCAGCAGCTTAGCTGGGGACAGGGCTCAGGGCTACACCTTC
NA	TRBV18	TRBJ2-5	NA	CASSPPGAGVQETQYF	TGTGCCAGCTCACCACCGGGGGCAGGGGTTCAAGAGACCCAGTACTTC
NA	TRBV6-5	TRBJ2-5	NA	CASRRRAELQETQYF	TGTGCCAGCAGAAGGCGGGCAGAGCTCCAAGAGACCCAGTACTTC
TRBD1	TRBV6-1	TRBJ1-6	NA	CASSNRDRNSPLHF	TGTGCCAGCAGTAACCGGGACAGAAATTCACCCCTCCACTTT
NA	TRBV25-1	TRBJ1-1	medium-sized	CASSNYGGMNTEAFF	TGTGCCAGCAGTAACTATGGGGGTATGAACACTGAAGCTTTCTTT
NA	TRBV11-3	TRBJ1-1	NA	CASSLGGLGRLDSEAFF	TGTGCCAGCAGCTTAGGAGGGTTAGGCCGCCTGGACTCTGAAGCTTTCTTT
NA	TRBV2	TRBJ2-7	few	CASSTGTTNSYEQYF	TGTGCCAGCAGCACCGGGACGACTAACTCCTACGAGCAGTACTTC
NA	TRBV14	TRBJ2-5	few	CASSSRRTQYF	TGTGCCAGCAGCTCCCGGCGGACCCAGTACTTC
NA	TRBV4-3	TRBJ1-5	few	CASSQADNQPQHF	TGCGCCAGCAGCCAGGCCGATAATCAGCCCCAGCATTTT
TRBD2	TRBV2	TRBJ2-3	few	CASSREGLVTDTQYF	TGTGCCAGCAGTCGGGAGGGACTTGTCACAGATACGCAGTATTTT
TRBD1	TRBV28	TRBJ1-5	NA	CASSLDRGLEQPQHF	TGTGCCAGCAGTTTAGACAGGGGGTTAGAGCAGCCCCAGCATTTT
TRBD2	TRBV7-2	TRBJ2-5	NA	CASSLPVAGETQYF	TGTGCCAGCAGCTTACCCGTAGCGGGAGAGACCCAGTACTTC
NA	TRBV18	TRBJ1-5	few	CASSPGPINQPQHF	TGTGCCAGCTCCCCGGGGCCGATCAATCAGCCCCAGCATTTT
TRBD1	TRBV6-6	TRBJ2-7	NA	CASSRDRSYEQYF	TGTGCCAGCTCCCGGGACAGAAGTTATGAGCAGTACTTC
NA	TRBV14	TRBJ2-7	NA	CASSQGVRGYEQYF	TGTGCCAGCAGCCAAGGAGTAAGGGGATACGAGCAGTACTTC
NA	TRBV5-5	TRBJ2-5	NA	CASSEPSGREETQYF	TGTGCCAGCAGCGAACCCAGTGGGCGGGAAGAGACCCAGTACTTC
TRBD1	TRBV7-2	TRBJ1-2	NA	CASSTWDRFYNYGYTF	TGTGCCAGCAGCACCTGGGACAGGTTCTATAACTATGGCTACACCTTC
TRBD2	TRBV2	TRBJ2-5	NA	CASSDTPGLAAQYF	TGTGCCAGCAGTGATACCCCGGGACTAGCTGCCCAGTACTTC